The 24 T cell receptor beta chains in this list originate from one sample, sequenced in a study of naive and memory T cell subsets. A UMI-containing oligonucleotide was joined by 3' ligation to the TCR cDNA template. Four PCR rounds used nested alpha and beta constant region primers plus the SP2 primer. TCRdb redid the calling of the 5' RACE reads with MiXCR, one entry per CDR3 protein. This table has approximately 52,000 distinct CDR3 sequences, approximately 4.5% appearing once. Source of these receptors: a female donor in good health.

This clonotype has only a few counts. The CDR3 sequence: CASSLSRGQPQHF. CDR3 nucleotide sequence: TGTGCCAGCAGCTTAAGTCGAGGTCAGCCCCAGCATTTT. The chain joins TRBV7-3 to TRBJ1-5; D ambiguous. Per germline, CDR1 SGHTA and CDR2 FQGTGA. The CDR3 has 13 residues. V gave up 1 base and J gave up 6 bases, with 7 bases separating them.

The chain links TRBV9 to TRBJ2-2; D gene uncertain. Germline assignment: CDR1 SGDLS and CDR2 YYNGEE. This CDR3 is built from 16 residues. V lost 0 bases and J lost 3, with 12 bases in between. The CDR3, as DNA: TGTGCCAGCAGCGTAGCCAGATACAGTTACACCGGGGAGCTGTTTTTT. Its protein product is CASSVARYSYTGELFF. The variable domain in full, completed from reference TRBV9 and TRBJ2-2, reads DSGVTQTPKHLITATGQRVTLRCSPRSGDLSVYWYQQSLDQGLQFLIQYYNGEERAKGNILERFSAQQFPDLHSELNLSSLELGDSALYFCASSVARYSYTGELFFGEGSRLTVL.

The rearrangement uses TRBV3-1 and TRBJ2-5; D is ambiguous. The germline V and J ends were trimmed by 1 base and 2 bases, with 11 bases remaining between them. CDR3 length: 15 amino acids. Looked up from germline, CDR1 is LGHDT and CDR2 is YNNKEL (reference sequence). This CDR3 is CASSQGVGFQETQYF. Here the CDR3 DNA reads TGTGCCAGCAGCCAAGGGGTAGGGTTTCAAGAGACCCAGTACTTC.

This clonotype has ten or more counts. V gene TRBV20-1 combines with J gene TRBJ2-1, with 7 bases fitting TRBD2. The CDR3 is made up of 13 amino acids. With 0 bases clipped from V and 7 bases from J, the junction kept 3 bases outside the gene matches. Germline assignment: CDR1 DFQATT and CDR2 SNEGSKA (reference sequence). The CDR3 reads CSARDSGRNEQFF. CDR3 sequence (DNA): TGCAGTGCTAGAGATTCCGGGAGGAATGAGCAGTTCTTC.

This clonotype appeared a few times. The chain employs TRBV27 and TRBJ2-7, with D possibly TRBD2 on 6 matching bases. The CDR3 length is 15 residues. In germline, CDR1 is MNHEY, CDR2 SMNVEV (reference sequence). Trimming took 6 bases from V and 0 from J, leaving 15 bases between them. In nucleotides, the CDR3 is TGTGCCAGCAGCCGAACCGGGACTCTCTCCTACGAGCAGTACTTC. This encodes CASSRTGTLSYEQYF.

This clonotype showed up many times. The V and J genes are TRBV2 and TRBJ1-3, with 8 bases lining up with TRBD1. V trimming: 6 bases; J trimming: 8 bases; junction bases outside the gene matches: 18. The CDR3 runs 17 residues. Germline V gene data show CDR1 as SNHLY and CDR2 as FYNNEI. The CDR3 sequence: CASSSGTGFSLLDTIYF. The CDR3 region has the DNA TGTGCCAGCAGCTCTGGGACAGGCTTTTCCCTACTTGACACCATATATTTT.

This clonotype was detected many times. The rearrangement uses TRBV13 and TRBJ1-1; TRBD1 is a possible D gene (5 bases). Germline CDR1 reads PRHDT; CDR2 reads FYEKMQ (reference sequence). Trimming pared 1 base from V and 7 bases from J, leaving 7 bases between. CDR3 length equals 12 residues. The DNA for the CDR3 is TGTGCCAGCAGCTTAGAGGGGTTTGAAGCTTTCTTT. It yields the protein CASSLEGFEAFF.

This clonotype was seen repeatedly, ten times or more. The chain carries TRBV6-1 and TRBJ2-5; 7 bases fit TRBD2. V was clipped by 0 bases and J by 10 bases; unmatched bases: 8. Germline CDR1 is MNHNS and CDR2 is SASEGT. The CDR3 has 14 residues. Here the CDR3 DNA reads TGTGCCAGCAGTGAAGCGCGATCGGGGGGTGGCCAGTACTTC. Translating it yields CASSEARSGGGQYF.

The chain combines TRBV10-3 with TRBJ1-1, with D maybe TRBD1 (6 bases). The CDR3 has 14 residues. CDR1 and CDR2 (germline): ENHRY, SYGVKD. Trimming pared 2 bases from V and 1 base from J, leaving 8 bases between. The CDR3 loop is CAISEGQRNTEAFF. In DNA form, the CDR3 reads TGTGCCATCAGTGAGGGACAGCGGAACACTGAAGCTTTCTTT.

This clonotype was recorded at least ten times. The V and J genes are TRBV28 and TRBJ2-5, with D perhaps given as TRBD1 or TRBD2 (5 bases each). The CDR3 sequence is 15 residues long. Germline loops: CDR1 MDHEN, CDR2 SYDVKM. The V end was cut by 1 base, the J end by 2 bases, with 11 bases between. CDR3 in amino acids: CASSLLPEGQETQYF. The CDR3 DNA is TGTGCCAGCAGTTTATTGCCCGAGGGGCAAGAGACCCAGTACTTC.

This clonotype occurred many times. The chain has TRBV6-5 and TRBJ2-5; perhaps TRBD2 as D (5 bases). Germline values: CDR1 MNHEY, CDR2 SVGAGI. CDR3 length: 13 residues. Trimming stripped 5 bases from V and 5 bases from J, with 12 bases between. CDR3 nucleotides: TGTGCCAGCAGTCATAGGAGGTTTGAGACCCAGTACTTC. The encoded protein is CASSHRRFETQYF.

By share of the sample, this clonotype is medium-sized. The chain couples TRBV5-1 to TRBJ2-1; unclear D gene. The CDR3 has 15 amino acids. Deletions cut 0 bases from V and 0 bases from J, with 7 bases between. CDR1 SGHRS and CDR2 YFSETQ come from the germline V gene. CDR3 DNA: TGCGCCAGCAGCTTGGAGGCGAGCTCCTACAATGAGCAGTTCTTC. Its protein product is CASSLEASSYNEQFF. Using reference TRBV5-1 and TRBJ2-1 for the parts outside the CDR3, the full variable domain is KAGVTQTPRYLIKTRGQQVTLSCSPISGHRSVSWYQQTPGQGLQFLFEYFSETQRNKGNFPGRFSGRQFSNSRSEMNVSTLELGDSALYLCASSLEASSYNEQFFGPGTRLTVL.

With regard to this clonotype: A much larger clone lies one base from this, so it may be a read error. The chain couples TRBV5-4 to TRBJ2-3; possibly TRBD1 or TRBD2 for D (6 bases each). The length of the CDR3 is 13 residues. The germline V and J ends were trimmed by 4 bases and 8 bases, with 14 bases remaining between them. Germline CDR1 SGHNT, CDR2 YYREEE (reference sequence). CDR3 bases: TGTGCCAGCAGCGCAACGGGGGCAACTACGCAGTATTTT. Translating gives CASSATGATTQYF.

This clonotype was recorded at least ten times. The gene calls are TRBV11-2 and TRBJ2-3, with D perhaps matching TRBD2 (6 bases). Germline V lookup: CDR1 SGHAT, CDR2 FQNNGV. This CDR3 spans 15 amino acids. The V and J ends lost 1 base and 2 bases respectively, with 10 bases between them. The CDR3 DNA reads as TGTGCCAGCAGCTTAGTCGCGGGACCCACAGATACGCAGTATTTT. It yields the protein CASSLVAGPTDTQYF.

This clonotype was seen repeatedly, ten times or more. The gene calls are TRBV27 and TRBJ1-5, with a possible D match to TRBD1 (6 bases). Trimming removed 3 bases from V and 1 base from J, with 19 bases in between. This CDR3 spans 18 amino acids. Germline CDR1 MNHEY, CDR2 SMNVEV (reference sequence). The chain's CDR3 is CASSFARDTKSSNQPQHF. The CDR3 DNA sequence: TGTGCCAGCAGTTTCGCTCGGGACACCAAATCAAGCAATCAGCCCCAGCATTTT.

This clonotype was observed at least ten times. The chain links TRBV6-2 or TRBV6-3 to TRBJ1-1; the D is unclear. V lost 2 bases and J 2 bases, leaving 12 bases between the germline ends. The CDR3 has 15 residues. Germline CDR1 and CDR2: MNHEY and SVGEGT. Here the CDR3 reads CASSYMTPSNTEAFF. As DNA, the CDR3 is TGTGCCAGCAGTTACATGACCCCATCAAACACTGAAGCTTTCTTT.

This clonotype was picked up a small number of times. The chain uses TRBV5-1 and TRBJ1-2, with D possibly being TRBD1 (5 bases). The V and J ends lost 4 bases and 7 bases respectively, with 17 bases between them. The CDR3 runs 14 residues. Germline values: CDR1 SGHRS, CDR2 YFSETQ. The CDR3: CASSVDRKGTGYTF. The CDR3 region has the DNA TGCGCCAGCAGCGTGGATCGGAAGGGGACTGGCTACACCTTC.

The sample holds one count of this clonotype. This chain links TRBV19 with TRBJ2-2; 7 positions agree with TRBD1. Germline V lookup: CDR1 LNHDA, CDR2 SQIVND (reference sequence). Trimming at V came to 4 bases and at J to 5 bases, leaving 16 bases not matched to a gene. The CDR3 is made up of 18 amino acids. The CDR3 sequence is CASSTIGRGLHRTGELFF. The CDR3, as DNA: TGTGCCAGTAGTACTATTGGAAGGGGGCTCCATCGTACCGGGGAGCTGTTTTTT. The full variable domain, rest sourced from reference TRBV19 and TRBJ2-2, is DGGITQSPKYLFRKEGQNVTLSCEQNLNHDAMYWYRQDPGQGLRLIYYSQIVNDFQKGDIAEGYSVSREKKESFPLTVTSAQKNPTAFYLCASSTIGRGLHRTGELFFGEGSRLTVL.

Ten or more counts support this clonotype. V gene TRBV6-5 combines with J gene TRBJ2-7, with 11 bases matching TRBD2. Germline CDR1 MNHEY, CDR2 SVGAGI. The ends lost 0 bases at V and 4 bases at J; junction bases unmatched: 5. CDR3 length: 16 residues. The CDR3 region has the DNA TGTGCCAGCAGTTACTCAAGACTAGCGGGAATGTACGAGCAGTACTTC. Translation gives CASSYSRLAGMYEQYF.

This clonotype was seen at least ten times. V usage is TRBV21-1 and J usage is TRBJ2-1; TRBD2 is the table's D call and was not checked against the DNA. TRBV21-1 is annotated as a pseudogene. There are 15 residues in the CDR3. CDR3 in DNA: TGTGCCAGCAACCCGACTAGCGGAAACTACAATGAGCAGTTCTTC. This gives the protein CASNPTSGNYNEQFF.

This clonotype was seen a handful of times. The chain employs TRBV19 and TRBJ2-1, with TRBD1 identical over 9 bases. J was trimmed by 4 bases and V by 3 bases; bases with no gene match: 4. The CDR3 spans 15 residues. The germline gives CDR1 LNHDA, CDR2 SQIVND (reference sequence). The CDR3 reads CASSIVDRGYNEQFF. In DNA form, the CDR3 reads TGTGCCAGTAGTATCGTGGACAGGGGATACAATGAGCAGTTCTTC.

This clonotype was picked up many times. This chain links TRBV7-3 with TRBJ2-5, with D hard to call. Per germline, CDR1 SGHTA and CDR2 FQGTGA. This CDR3 contains 13 residues. Trimming removed 1 base at V and 5 bases at J, with 8 bases between. In DNA form, the CDR3 reads TGTGCCAGCAGCTTAAACGATTTCGAGACCCAGTACTTC. This translates into CASSLNDFETQYF.

About this clonotype itself: This may come from a read error, since a much larger clone is one base off. The chain links TRBV4-3 to TRBJ2-1; 7 bases align to TRBD2. With 3 bases clipped from V and 8 bases from J, the junction kept 7 bases outside the gene matches. Germline CDR1 reads LGHNA; CDR2 reads YSLEER. The CDR3 has 14 residues. The CDR3 DNA is TGCGCCAGCAGCCAGGGGGACTACTGCGATGAGCAGTTCTTC. Amino acid sequence: CASSQGDYCDEQFF.

The chain's CDR3 is CASSLGWRSGYNEQFF. DNA of the CDR3: TGTGCCAGCAGCTTGGGGTGGAGGTCAGGCTACAATGAGCAGTTCTTC. V usage is TRBV5-5 and J usage is TRBJ2-1, with TRBD2 as a possible D gene (5 bases). The germline V gene has CDR1 SGHKS and CDR2 YYEKEE (reference sequence). Trimming shortened V by 0 bases and J by 3 bases, and 13 bases separated the two germline ends. The CDR3 is 16 residues long.